These 3 T cell receptor beta chains originate from one sample sequenced in a study of cytomegalovirus exposure and HLA in healthy donors. Researchers ran the PCR with 60 Vbeta and 13 Jbeta primers. Measured with immunoSEQ multiplex PCR; TCRdb has only the in-frame clones, and not every one. There are approximately 190,000 clones in the sample; roughly 80% occur only once, and approximately 2% lies in the top ten. What was sequenced was PBMCs. The receptors stem from a young woman in good health and CMV-seropositive.

This chain links TRBV27 with TRBJ1-3; 9 bases align to TRBD1. Germline V gene data show CDR1 as MNHEY and CDR2 as SMNVEV (reference sequence). There are 15 residues in the CDR3. Trimming removed 6 bases from V and 4 bases from J; junction bases left unmatched: 7. CDR3 nucleotide sequence: TGTGCCAGCAGCCGGGGGGACAGGGTGGGAAACACCATATATTTT. Its protein is CASSRGDRVGNTIYF.

This clone was recorded only once. V and J are TRBV6-4 and TRBJ1-2; D gene ambiguous. Per the germline V gene, CDR1 is MRHNA and CDR2 is SNTAGT. The CDR3 runs 14 residues. Trimming pared 0 bases from V and 8 bases from J, leaving 13 bases between. The chain's CDR3 is CASSDSMGRRGYTF. DNA of the CDR3: TGTGCCAGCAGTGACTCGATGGGGAGACGGGGCTACACCTTC.

This rearrangement joins TRBV5-6 to TRBJ2-2; 9 nucleotides align to TRBD1. The J segment lost 5 bases and the V segment lost 0 bases, leaving 5 bases of the junction unmatched. This CDR3 comprises 16 residues. Per germline, CDR1 SGHDT and CDR2 YYEEEE. The CDR3 bases are TGTGCCAGCAGCTTGGCTGGGACAGGGAGAACCGGGGAGCTGTTTTTT. The encoded protein is CASSLAGTGRTGELFF.